This record concerns one T cell receptor (beta chain) sequence. These data are taken from a study of control samples from healthy donors and cancer patients. Sequencing was performed with immunoSEQ multiplex PCR; in TCRdb, only in-frame clones are kept and a portion is missing. The sample consists of roughly 24,000 clones, approximately 83% of them appearing once. Trimming took 0 bases from V and 3 from J, leaving 6 bases between them. The CDR3 is made up of 14 amino acids. The germline gives CDR1 LNHDA, CDR2 SQIVND (reference sequence). The clonotype was recovered from a man between 60 and 75 years old with head and neck cancer. The genes are TRBV19 and TRBJ1-5; D is uncertain. Material: PBMCs. In nucleotides, the CDR3 is TGTGCCAGTAGTATAGATGGTCCCAATCAGCCCCAGCATTTT. Protein: CASSIDGPNQPQHF.